This paragraph covers one T cell receptor (beta chain) sequence. Its antigen remains unknown. The sample originates from a study of shared clonotypes between healthy human individuals. Study-level findings and limits: Only blood samples were collected, and tissue repertoires likely differ.

Per sorted-subset replicate PCR, input was 200 to 250 ng DNA, representing 30,000 or so T cell genomes. Measured with immunoSEQ multiplex PCR; TCRdb has only the in-frame clones, and not every one. The repertoire holds more than 1,200,000 clones, with 98% as singletons. The germline V and J ends were trimmed by 6 bases and 5 bases, with 10 bases remaining between them. CDR1 and CDR2 (germline): ENHRY, SYGVKD. The CDR3 has 13 amino acids. Material: naive CD4+ T cells sorted from blood. Described subset: CD45RA+ positively selected. The rearrangement joins TRBV10-3 to TRBJ2-2; the D call may be TRBD1 or TRBD2 (5 bases each). The receptor was derived from a young man in good health. The CDR3 loop reads CAIRAWGTGELFF. The CDR3 bases are TGTGCCATCAGGGCCTGGGGGACCGGGGAGCTGTTTTTT.